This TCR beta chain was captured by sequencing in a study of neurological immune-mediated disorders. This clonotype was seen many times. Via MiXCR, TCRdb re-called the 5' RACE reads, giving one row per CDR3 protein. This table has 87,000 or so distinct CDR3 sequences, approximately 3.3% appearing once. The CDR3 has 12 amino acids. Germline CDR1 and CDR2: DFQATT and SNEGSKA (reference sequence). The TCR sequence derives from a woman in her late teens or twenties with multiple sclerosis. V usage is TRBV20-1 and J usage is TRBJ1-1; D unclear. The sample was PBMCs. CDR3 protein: CSTEPMNTEAFF. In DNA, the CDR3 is TGCAGCACTGAACCGATGAACACTGAAGCTTTCTTT.